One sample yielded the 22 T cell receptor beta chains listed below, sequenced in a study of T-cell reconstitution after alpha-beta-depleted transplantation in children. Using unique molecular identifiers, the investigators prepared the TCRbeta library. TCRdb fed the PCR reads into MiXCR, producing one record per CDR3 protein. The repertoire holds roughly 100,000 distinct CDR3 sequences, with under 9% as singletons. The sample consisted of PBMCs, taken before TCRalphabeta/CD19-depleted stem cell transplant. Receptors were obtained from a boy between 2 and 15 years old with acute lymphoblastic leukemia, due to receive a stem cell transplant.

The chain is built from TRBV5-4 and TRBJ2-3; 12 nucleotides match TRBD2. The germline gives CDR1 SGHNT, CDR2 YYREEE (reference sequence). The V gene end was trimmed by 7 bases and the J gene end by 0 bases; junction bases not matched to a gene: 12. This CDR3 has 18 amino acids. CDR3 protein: CASLGLAGGPASTDTQYF. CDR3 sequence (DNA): TGTGCCAGCTTGGGGCTAGCGGGGGGGCCTGCTAGCACAGATACGCAGTATTTT. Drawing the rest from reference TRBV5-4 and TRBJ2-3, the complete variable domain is ETGVTQSPTHLIKTRGQQVTLRCSSQSGHNTVSWYQQALGQGPQFIFQYYREEENGRGNFPPRFSGLQFPNYSSELNVNALELDDSALYLCASLGLAGGPASTDTQYFGPGTRLTVL.

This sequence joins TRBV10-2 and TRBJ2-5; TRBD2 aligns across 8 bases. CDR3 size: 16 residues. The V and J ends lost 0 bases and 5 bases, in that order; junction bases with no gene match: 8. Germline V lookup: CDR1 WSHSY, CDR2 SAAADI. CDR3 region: CASSESKGTSIETQYF. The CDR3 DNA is TGCGCCAGCAGTGAGTCGAAGGGGACTAGTATTGAGACCCAGTACTTC.

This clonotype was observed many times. The CDR3 region has the DNA TGTGCCAGCAGTTTGGAGGGCGGTACGCAGTATTTT. This codes for CASSLEGGTQYF. The J gene is TRBJ2-3, the V gene TRBV12-3 or TRBV12-4; maybe TRBD2 (6 bases). V was clipped by 3 bases and J by 8 bases, with 9 bases between them. The length of the CDR3 is 12 residues.

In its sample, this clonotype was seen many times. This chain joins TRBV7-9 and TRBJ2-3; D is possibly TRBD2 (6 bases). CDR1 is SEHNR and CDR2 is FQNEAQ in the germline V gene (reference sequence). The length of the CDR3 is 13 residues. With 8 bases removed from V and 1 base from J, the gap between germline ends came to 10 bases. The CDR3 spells CASRRGGTDTQYF. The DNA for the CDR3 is TGTGCCAGCCGACGCGGGGGCACAGATACGCAGTATTTT.

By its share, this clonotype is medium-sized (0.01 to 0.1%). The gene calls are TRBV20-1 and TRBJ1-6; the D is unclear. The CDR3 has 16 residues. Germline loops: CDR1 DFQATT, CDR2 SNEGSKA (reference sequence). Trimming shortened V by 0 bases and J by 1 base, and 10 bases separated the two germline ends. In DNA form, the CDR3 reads TGCAGTGCTAGAGATCCTCGGGGTTCCTATAATTCACCCCTCCACTTT. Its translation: CSARDPRGSYNSPLHF.

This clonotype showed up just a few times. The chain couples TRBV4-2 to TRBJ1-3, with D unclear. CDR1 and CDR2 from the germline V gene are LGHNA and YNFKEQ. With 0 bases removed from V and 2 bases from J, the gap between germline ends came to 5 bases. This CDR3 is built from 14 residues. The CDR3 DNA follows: TGTGCCAGCAGCCAAGATCGGCCTGGAAACACCATATATTTT. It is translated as CASSQDRPGNTIYF.

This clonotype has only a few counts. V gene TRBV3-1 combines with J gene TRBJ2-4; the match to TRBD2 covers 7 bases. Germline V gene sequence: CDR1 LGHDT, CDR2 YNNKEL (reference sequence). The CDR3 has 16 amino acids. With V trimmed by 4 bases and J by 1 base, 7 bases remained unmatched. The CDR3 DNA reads TGTGCCAGCAGCCTCAACCTAGCGGCGGCCAAAAACATTCAGTACTTC. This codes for CASSLNLAAAKNIQYF. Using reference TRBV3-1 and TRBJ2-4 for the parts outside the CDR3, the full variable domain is DTAVSQTPKYLVTQMGNDKSIKCEQNLGHDTMYWYKQDSKKFLKIMFSYNNKELIINETVPNRFSPKSPDKAHLNLHINSLELGDSAVYFCASSLNLAAAKNIQYFGAGTRLSVL.

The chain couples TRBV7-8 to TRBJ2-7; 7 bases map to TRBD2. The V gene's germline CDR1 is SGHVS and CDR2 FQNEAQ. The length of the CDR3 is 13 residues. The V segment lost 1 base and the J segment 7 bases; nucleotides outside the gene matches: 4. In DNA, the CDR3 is TGTGCCAGCAGCTTAGGGGAGGGGAGGGAGCAGTACTTC. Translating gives CASSLGEGREQYF.

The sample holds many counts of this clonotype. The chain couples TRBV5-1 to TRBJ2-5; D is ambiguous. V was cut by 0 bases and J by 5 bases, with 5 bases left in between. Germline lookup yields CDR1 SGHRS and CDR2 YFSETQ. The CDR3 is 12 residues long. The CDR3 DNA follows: TGCGCCAGCAGCTTGGAGGTGGAGACCCAGTACTTC. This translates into CASSLEVETQYF.

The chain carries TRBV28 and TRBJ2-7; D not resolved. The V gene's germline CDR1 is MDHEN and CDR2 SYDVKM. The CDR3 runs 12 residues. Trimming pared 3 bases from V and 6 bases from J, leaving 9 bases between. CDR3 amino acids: CASSLEVSEQYF. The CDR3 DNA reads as TGTGCCAGCAGTTTGGAAGTTTCCGAGCAGTACTTC.

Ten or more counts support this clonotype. The CDR3, as DNA: TGCGCCAGCAGCCCCGAAGACCCAACCTACGAGCAGTACTTC. Translation: CASSPEDPTYEQYF. This chain connects TRBV5-1 to TRBJ2-7; the D is unclear. The CDR3 spans 14 residues. Germline CDR1 reads SGHRS; CDR2 reads YFSETQ. The V gene lost 4 bases and the J gene lost 2 bases, with 13 bases spanning the gap.

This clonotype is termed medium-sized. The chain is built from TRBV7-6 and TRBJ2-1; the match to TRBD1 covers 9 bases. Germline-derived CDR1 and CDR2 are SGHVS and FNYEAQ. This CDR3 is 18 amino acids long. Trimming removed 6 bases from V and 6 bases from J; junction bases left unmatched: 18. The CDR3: CASSRSSAGTGYSNEQFF. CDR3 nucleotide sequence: TGTGCCAGCAGTCGGAGCTCCGCCGGGACAGGGTATTCCAATGAGCAGTTCTTC. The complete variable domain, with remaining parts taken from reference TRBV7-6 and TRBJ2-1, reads GAGVSQSPRYKVTKRGQDVALRCDPISGHVSLYWYRQALGQGPEFLTYFNYEAQQDKSGLPNDRFSAERPEGSISTLTIQRTEQRDSAMYRCASSRSSAGTGYSNEQFFGPGTRLTVL.

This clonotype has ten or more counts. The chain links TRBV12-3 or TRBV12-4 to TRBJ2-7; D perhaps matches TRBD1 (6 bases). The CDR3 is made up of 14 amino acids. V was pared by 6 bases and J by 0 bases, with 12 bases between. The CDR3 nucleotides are TGTGCCAGCAGCCAGGGGATTTCCTCCTACGAGCAGTACTTC. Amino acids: CASSQGISSYEQYF.

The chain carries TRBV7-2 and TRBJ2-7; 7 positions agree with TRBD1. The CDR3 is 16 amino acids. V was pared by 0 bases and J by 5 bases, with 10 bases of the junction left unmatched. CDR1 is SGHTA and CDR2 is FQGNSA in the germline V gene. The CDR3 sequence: CASSLAWTGRGNEQYF. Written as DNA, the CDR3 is TGTGCCAGCAGCTTAGCGTGGACAGGTCGAGGGAACGAGCAGTACTTC.

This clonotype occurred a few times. This CDR3 reads CASRRTGDYEQYF. The DNA of the CDR3 is TGTGCCAGCAGGAGGACAGGGGACTACGAGCAGTACTTC. V and J are TRBV14 and TRBJ2-7; 9 bases fit TRBD1. Germline values: CDR1 SGHDN, CDR2 FVKESK. The CDR3 loop spans 13 amino acids. J gave up 3 bases and V 6 bases, and 3 bases lay outside the gene matches.

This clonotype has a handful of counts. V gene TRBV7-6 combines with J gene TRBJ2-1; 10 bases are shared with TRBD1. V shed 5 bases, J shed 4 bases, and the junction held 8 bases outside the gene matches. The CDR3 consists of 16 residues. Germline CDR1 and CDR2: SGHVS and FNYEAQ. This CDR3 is CASSPGTGAQYNEQFF. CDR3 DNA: TGTGCCAGCAGCCCCGGGACAGGGGCCCAGTACAATGAGCAGTTCTTC.

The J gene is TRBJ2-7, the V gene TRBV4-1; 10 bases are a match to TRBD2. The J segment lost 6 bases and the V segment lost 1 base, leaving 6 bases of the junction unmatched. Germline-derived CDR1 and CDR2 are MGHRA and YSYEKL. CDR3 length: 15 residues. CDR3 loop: CASSQGAGGPGEQYF. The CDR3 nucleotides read TGCGCCAGCAGCCAAGGAGCGGGGGGGCCGGGCGAGCAGTACTTC.

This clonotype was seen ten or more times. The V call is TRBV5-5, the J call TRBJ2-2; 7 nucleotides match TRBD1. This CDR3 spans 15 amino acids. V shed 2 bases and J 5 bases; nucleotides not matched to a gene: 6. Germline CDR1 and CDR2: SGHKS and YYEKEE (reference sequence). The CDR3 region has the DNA TGTGCCAGCAGCTTAGAGGGGGCTCGGACCGGGGAGCTGTTTTTT. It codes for CASSLEGARTGELFF. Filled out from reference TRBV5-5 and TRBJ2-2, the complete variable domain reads DAGVTQSPTHLIKTRGQQVTLRCSPISGHKSVSWYQQVLGQGPQFIFQYYEKEERGRGNFPDRFSARQFPNYSSELNVNALLLGDSALYLCASSLEGARTGELFFGEGSRLTVL.

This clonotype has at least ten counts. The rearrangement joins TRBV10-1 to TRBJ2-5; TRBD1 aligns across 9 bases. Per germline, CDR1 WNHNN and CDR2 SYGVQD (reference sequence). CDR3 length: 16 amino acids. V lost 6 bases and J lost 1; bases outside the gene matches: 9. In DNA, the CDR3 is TGCGCCAGCAGCCCCGGGACAGGGCATCTCCAAGAGACCCAGTACTTC. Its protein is CASSPGTGHLQETQYF.

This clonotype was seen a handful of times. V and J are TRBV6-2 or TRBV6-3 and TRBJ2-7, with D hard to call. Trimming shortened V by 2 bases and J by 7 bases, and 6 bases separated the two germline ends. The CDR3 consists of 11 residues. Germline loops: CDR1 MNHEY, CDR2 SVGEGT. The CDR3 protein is CASSYLGEQYF. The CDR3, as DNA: TGTGCCAGCAGTTACCTTGGGGAGCAGTACTTC.

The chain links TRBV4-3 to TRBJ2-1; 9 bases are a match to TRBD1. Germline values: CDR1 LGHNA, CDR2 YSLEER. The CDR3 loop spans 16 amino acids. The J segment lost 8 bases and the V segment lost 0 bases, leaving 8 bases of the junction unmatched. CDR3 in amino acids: CASSQEDGQGWDEQFF. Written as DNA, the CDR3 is TGCGCCAGCAGCCAAGAGGACGGACAGGGGTGGGATGAGCAGTTCTTC.

DNA of the CDR3: TGTGCCAGCAGCTTAGTGACGGGAGGGCAGCAAGAGACCCAGTACTTC. Its translation is CASSLVTGGQQETQYF. The rearrangement joins TRBV7-2 to TRBJ2-5; 8 nucleotides align to TRBD2. V gave up 1 base and J gave up 2 bases; unmatched junction bases: 6. CDR1 is SGHTA, CDR2 FQGNSA, per germline. This CDR3 comprises 16 residues.